This T cell receptor (beta chain) was observed in a study of beta chain features in type 1 diabetes. The sequenced template was cDNA made from the entire isolated RNA. Assay used: immunoSEQ multiplex PCR; TCRdb lists only in-frame clones, some missing. The sample holds around 400,000 clones; roughly 15% are singletons and the top ten take under 0.02%. This clone has only a few counts. V was pared by 6 bases and J by 4 bases, with 12 bases of the junction left unmatched. The CDR3 loop spans 16 amino acids. Germline values: CDR1 MDHEN, CDR2 SYDVKM. The J gene is TRBJ2-1, the V gene TRBV28; 7 nucleotides line up with TRBD2. This TCR was sampled from a woman under 30 in good health. Sequenced sample: naive CD4+ T cells from blood. CDR3 sequence (DNA): TGTGCCAGCAGCCTTACGACTTATAGCGGGTACAATGAGCAGTTCTTC. Translation gives CASSLTTYSGYNEQFF.